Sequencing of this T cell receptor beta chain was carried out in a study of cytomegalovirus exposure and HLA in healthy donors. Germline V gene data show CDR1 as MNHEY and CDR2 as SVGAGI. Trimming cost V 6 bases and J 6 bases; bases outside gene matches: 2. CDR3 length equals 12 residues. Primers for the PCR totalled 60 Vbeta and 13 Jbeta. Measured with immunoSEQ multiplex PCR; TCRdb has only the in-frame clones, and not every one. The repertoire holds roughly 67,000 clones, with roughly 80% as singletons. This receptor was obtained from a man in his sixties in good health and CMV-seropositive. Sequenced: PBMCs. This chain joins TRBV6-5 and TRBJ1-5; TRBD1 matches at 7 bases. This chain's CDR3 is CASSQGGQPQHF. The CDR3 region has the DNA TGTGCCAGCAGCCAGGGGGGTCAGCCCCAGCATTTT.